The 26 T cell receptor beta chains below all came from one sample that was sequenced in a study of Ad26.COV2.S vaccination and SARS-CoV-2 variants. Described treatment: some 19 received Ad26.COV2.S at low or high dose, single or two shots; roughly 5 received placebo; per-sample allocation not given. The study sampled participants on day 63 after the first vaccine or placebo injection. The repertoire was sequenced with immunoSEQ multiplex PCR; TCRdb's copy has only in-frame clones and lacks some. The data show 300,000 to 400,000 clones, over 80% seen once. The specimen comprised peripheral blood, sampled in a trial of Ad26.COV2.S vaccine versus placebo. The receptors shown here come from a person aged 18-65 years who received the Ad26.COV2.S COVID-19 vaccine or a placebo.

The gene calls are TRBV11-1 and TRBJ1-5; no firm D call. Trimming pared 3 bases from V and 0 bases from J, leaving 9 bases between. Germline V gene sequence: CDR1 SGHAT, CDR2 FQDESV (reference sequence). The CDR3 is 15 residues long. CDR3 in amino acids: CASSLGADSNQPQHF. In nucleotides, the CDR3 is TGTGCCAGCAGCTTGGGAGCGGATAGCAATCAGCCCCAGCATTTT.

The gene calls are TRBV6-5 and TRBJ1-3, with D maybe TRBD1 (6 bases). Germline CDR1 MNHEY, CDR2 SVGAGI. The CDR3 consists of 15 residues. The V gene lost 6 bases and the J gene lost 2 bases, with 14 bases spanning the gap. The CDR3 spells CASRDPQGTGNTIYF. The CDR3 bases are TGTGCCAGCAGAGATCCACAGGGAACTGGAAACACCATATATTTT.

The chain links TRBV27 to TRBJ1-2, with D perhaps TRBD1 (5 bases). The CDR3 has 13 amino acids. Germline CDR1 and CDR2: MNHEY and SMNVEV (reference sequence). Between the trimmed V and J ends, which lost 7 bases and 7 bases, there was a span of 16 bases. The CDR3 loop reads CASKLNEGRGYTF. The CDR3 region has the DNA TGTGCCAGCAAATTAAATGAGGGACGTGGCTACACCTTC.

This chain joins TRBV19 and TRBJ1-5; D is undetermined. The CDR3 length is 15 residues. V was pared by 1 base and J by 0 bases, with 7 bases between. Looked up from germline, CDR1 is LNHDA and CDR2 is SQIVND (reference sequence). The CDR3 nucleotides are TGTGCCAGTAGTATAGTACACTATAGCAATCAGCCCCAGCATTTT. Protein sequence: CASSIVHYSNQPQHF.

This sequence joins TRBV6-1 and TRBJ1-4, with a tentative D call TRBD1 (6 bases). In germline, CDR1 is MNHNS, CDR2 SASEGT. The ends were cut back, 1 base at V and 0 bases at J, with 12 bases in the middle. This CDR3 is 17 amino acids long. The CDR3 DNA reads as TGTGCCAGCAGTGAAGAGGACAGCTTTGCAACTAATGAAAAACTGTTTTTT. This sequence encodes CASSEEDSFATNEKLFF.

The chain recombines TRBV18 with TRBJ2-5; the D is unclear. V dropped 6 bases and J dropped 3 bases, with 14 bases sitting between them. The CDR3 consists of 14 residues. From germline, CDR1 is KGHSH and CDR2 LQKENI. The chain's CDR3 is CASSYSRREETQYF. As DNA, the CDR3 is TGTGCCAGCTCTTACTCGAGGAGAGAAGAGACCCAGTACTTC.

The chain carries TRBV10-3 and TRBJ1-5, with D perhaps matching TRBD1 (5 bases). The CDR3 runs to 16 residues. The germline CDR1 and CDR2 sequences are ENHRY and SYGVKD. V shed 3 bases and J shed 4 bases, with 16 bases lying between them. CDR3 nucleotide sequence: TGTGCCATCAGTGACGGCAGGGACCCAGGGAATCAGCCCCAGCATTTT. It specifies CAISDGRDPGNQPQHF.

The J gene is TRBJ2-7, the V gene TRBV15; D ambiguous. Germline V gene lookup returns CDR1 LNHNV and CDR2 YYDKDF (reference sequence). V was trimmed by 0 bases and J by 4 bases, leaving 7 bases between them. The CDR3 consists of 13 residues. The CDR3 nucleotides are TGTGCCACCAGCAGAGATTGGGCGTACGAGCAGTACTTC. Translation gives CATSRDWAYEQYF.

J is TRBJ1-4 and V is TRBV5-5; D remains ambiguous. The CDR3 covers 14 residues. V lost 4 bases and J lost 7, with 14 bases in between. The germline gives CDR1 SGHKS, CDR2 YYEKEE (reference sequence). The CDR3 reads CASSPINWGEKLFF. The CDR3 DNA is TGTGCCAGCAGCCCAATCAACTGGGGTGAAAAACTGTTTTTT.

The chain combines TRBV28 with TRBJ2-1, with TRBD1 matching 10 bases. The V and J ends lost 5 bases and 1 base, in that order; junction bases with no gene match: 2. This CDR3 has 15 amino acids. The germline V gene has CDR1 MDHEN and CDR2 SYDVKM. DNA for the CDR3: TGTGCCAGCAGTGCGGACAGGGGGTCCTACAATGAGCAGTTCTTC. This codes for CASSADRGSYNEQFF.

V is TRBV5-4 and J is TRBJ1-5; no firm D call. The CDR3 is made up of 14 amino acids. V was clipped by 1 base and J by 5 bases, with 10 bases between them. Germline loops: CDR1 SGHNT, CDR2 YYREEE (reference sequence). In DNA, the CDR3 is TGTGCCAGCAGCTTGTCGCCGGGAGATCAGCCCCAGCATTTT. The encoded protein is CASSLSPGDQPQHF.

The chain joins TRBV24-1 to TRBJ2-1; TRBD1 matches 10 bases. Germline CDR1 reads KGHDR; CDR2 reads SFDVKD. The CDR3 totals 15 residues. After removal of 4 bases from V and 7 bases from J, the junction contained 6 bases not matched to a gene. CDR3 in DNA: TGTGCCACCAGTGAGGACAGGGGGTTTGGTAATGAGCAGTTCTTC. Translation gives CATSEDRGFGNEQFF.

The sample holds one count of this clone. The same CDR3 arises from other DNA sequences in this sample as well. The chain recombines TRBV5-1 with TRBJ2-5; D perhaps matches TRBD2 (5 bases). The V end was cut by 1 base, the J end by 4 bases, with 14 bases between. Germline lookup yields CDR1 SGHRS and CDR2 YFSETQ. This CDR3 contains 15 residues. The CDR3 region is CASSLYSDRGETQYF. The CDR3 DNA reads TGCGCCAGCAGCTTGTACTCGGACCGGGGAGAGACCCAGTACTTC.

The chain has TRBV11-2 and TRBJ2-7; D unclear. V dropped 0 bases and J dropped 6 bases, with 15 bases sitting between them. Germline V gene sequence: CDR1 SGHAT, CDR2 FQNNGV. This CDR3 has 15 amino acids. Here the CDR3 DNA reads TGTGCCAGCAGCTTAGATCTAGTGACGGCAGGCGAGCAGTACTTC. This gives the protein CASSLDLVTAGEQYF.

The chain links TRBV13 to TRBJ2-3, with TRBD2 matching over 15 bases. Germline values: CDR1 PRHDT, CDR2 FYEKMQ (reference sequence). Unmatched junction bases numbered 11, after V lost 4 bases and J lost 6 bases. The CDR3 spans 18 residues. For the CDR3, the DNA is TGTGCCAGCAGCTCCGGGGCGGGACTAGCGGGGGGTGTCGATACGCAGTATTTT. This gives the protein CASSSGAGLAGGVDTQYF. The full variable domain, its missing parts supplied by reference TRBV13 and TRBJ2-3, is AAGVIQSPRHLIKEKRETATLKCYPIPRHDTVYWYQQGPGQDPQFLISFYEKMQSDKGSIPDRFSAQQFSDYHSELNMSSLELGDSALYFCASSSGAGLAGGVDTQYFGPGTRLTVL.

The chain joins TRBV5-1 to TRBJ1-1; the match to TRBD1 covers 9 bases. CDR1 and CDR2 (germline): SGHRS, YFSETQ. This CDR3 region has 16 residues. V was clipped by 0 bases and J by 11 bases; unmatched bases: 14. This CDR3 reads CASSLALGQGGFAAFF. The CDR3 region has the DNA TGCGCCAGCAGCTTGGCTTTGGGACAGGGAGGGTTCGCTGCTTTCTTT.

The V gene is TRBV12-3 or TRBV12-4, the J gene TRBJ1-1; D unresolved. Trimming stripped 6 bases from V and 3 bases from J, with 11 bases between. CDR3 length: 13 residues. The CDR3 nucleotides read TGTGCCAGCAGAACTAGTGGGGACACTGAAGCTTTCTTT. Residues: CASRTSGDTEAFF.

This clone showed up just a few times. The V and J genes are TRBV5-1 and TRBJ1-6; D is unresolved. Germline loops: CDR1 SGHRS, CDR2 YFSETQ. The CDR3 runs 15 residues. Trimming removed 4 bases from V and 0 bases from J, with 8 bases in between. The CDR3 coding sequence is TGCGCCAGCAGCCCGTCCAGCTCCTATAATTCACCCCTCCACTTT. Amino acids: CASSPSSSYNSPLHF.

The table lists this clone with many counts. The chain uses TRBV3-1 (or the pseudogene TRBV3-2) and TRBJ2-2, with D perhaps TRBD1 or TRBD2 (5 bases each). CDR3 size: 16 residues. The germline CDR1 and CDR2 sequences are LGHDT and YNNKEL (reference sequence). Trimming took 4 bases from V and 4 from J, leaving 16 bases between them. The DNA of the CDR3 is TGTGCCAGCAGCCCTCGTAGGGAGAGGGGCACCGGGGAGCTGTTTTTT. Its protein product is CASSPRRERGTGELFF.

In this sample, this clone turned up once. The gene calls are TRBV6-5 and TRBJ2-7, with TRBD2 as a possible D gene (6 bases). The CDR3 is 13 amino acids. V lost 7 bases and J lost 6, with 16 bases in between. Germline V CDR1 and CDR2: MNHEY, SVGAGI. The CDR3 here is CASKFPSDSEQYF. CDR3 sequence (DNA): TGTGCCAGCAAGTTTCCTAGCGATTCCGAGCAGTACTTC.

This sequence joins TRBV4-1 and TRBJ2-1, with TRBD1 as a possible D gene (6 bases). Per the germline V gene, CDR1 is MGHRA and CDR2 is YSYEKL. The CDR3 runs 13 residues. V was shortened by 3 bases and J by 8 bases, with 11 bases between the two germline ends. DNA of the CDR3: TGCGCCAGCAGCCAGTACAGGGACGATGAGCAGTTCTTC. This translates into CASSQYRDDEQFF.

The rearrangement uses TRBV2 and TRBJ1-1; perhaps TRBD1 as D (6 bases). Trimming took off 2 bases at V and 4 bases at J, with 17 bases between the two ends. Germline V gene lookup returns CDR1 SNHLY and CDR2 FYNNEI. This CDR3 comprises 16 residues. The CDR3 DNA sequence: TGTGCCAGCAGTGAACTGAATGGGGGCCTGGGCACTGAAGCTTTCTTT. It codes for CASSELNGGLGTEAFF.

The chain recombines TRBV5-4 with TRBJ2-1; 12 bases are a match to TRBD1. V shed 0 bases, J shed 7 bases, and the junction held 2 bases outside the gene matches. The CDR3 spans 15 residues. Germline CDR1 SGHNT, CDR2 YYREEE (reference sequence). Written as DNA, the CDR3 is TGTGCCAGCAGCTTGGGGGACAGGGGGCGGAATGAGCAGTTCTTC. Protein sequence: CASSLGDRGRNEQFF.

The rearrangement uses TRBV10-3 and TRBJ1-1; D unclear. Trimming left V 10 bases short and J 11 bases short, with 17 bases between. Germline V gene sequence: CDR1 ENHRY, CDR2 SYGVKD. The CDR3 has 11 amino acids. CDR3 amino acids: CANPRAPTAFF. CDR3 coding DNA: TGTGCCAACCCAAGGGCCCCGACGGCTTTCTTT.

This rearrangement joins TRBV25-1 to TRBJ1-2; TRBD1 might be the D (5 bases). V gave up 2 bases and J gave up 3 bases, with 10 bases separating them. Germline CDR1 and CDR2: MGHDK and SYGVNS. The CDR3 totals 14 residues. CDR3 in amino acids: CASSEAGSYYGYTF. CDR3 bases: TGTGCCAGCAGTGAAGCAGGGAGCTACTATGGCTACACCTTC.

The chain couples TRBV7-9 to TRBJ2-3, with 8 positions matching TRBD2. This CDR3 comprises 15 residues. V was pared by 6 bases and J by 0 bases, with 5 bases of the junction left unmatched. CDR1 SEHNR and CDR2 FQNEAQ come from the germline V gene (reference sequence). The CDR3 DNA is TGTGCCAGCAGTCGTAGCGGGGCGAGCACAGATACGCAGTATTTT. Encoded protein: CASSRSGASTDTQYF.